This is a list of T cell receptor beta chains from one sample in a study of T-cell reconstitution after alpha-beta-depleted transplantation in children. One entry per CDR3 protein, called by TCRdb with MiXCR from the PCR reads. Among 200,000 to 250,000 distinct CDR3 sequences listed, about a tenth were seen once. The source was PBMCs, collected before TCRalphabeta/CD19-depleted stem cell transplant. Receptors were obtained from a child younger than two with acute myeloid leukemia, due to receive a stem cell transplant. Both conserved end residues are part of each CDR3. The D gene is left open where the match is weak. Rows may omit the clone size; those that give it use once, few, many or a size class.

D	size	V	J	CDR3	DNA
-	many	TRBV12-3/TRBV12-4	TRBJ2-3	CASSPPGSRTDTQYF	TGTGCCAGCAGTCCCCCAGGGAGCCGCACAGATACGCAGTATTTT
-	many	TRBV5-5	TRBJ2-5	CASSANQETQYF	TGTGCCAGCAGCGCCAATCAAGAGACCCAGTACTTC
-	few	TRBV7-9	TRBJ2-7	CASSSLGGSYEQYF	TGTGCCAGCAGCTCACTAGGCGGGTCCTACGAGCAGTACTTC
-	many	TRBV6-4	TRBJ1-1	CASSARENTEAFF	TGTGCCAGCAGTGCGCGGGAGAACACTGAAGCTTTCTTT
TRBD1	many	TRBV29-1	TRBJ1-2	CSFTGTGHFSGYTF	TGCAGCTTCACCGGGACAGGGCATTTTTCGGGCTACACCTTC
-	many	TRBV28	TRBJ1-2	CASSSPIREGYGYTF	TGTGCCAGCAGTTCGCCAATTAGGGAGGGCTATGGCTACACCTTC
-	many	TRBV5-5	TRBJ2-3	CASSLSGTSSTDTQYF	TGTGCCAGCAGCCTATCCGGGACGTCTAGCACAGATACGCAGTATTTT
-	many	TRBV21-1	TRBJ2-3	CASSSGFTDTQYF	TGTGCCAGCAGCAGCGGTTTCACAGATACGCAGTATTTT
-	many	TRBV7-6	TRBJ2-5	CATQWQGRRQETQYF	TGTGCCACCCAATGGCAGGGACGGAGACAAGAGACCCAGTACTTC
TRBD2	many	TRBV5-5	TRBJ2-5	CASSLGSGAWGETQYF	TGTGCCAGCAGCTTGGGTAGCGGGGCTTGGGGGGAGACCCAGTACTTC
TRBD1	many	TRBV5-4	TRBJ1-1	CASSLTLDRAPEAFF	TGTGCCAGCAGCTTGACCCTGGACAGGGCGCCTGAAGCTTTCTTT
TRBD2	-	TRBV5-4	TRBJ2-1	CASSFGLAGGPGYNEQFF	TGTGCCAGCAGCTTCGGACTAGCGGGGGGGCCAGGGTACAATGAGCAGTTCTTC
-	many	TRBV7-3	TRBJ1-1	CASSLSRDNTEAFF	TGTGCCAGCAGCTTAAGCCGGGACAACACTGAAGCTTTCTTT
-	many	TRBV2	TRBJ1-1	CASSGRIEAFF	TGTGCCAGCAGTGGACGCATTGAAGCTTTCTTT
-	many	TRBV6-6	TRBJ1-1	CASSPKEGGTEAFF	TGTGCCAGCAGTCCAAAGGAGGGGGGGACTGAAGCTTTCTTT
-	few	TRBV18	TRBJ2-7	CASSIASTYEQYF	TGTGCCAGCTCAATTGCTTCCACCTACGAGCAGTACTTC
TRBD2	-	TRBV20-1	TRBJ2-5	CSAWEGETQHF	TGCAGTGCTTGGGAGGGAGAGACCCAGCACTTC
-	many	TRBV3-1	TRBJ2-3	CASSQVGTDTQYF	TGTGCCAGCAGCCAAGTAGGAACAGATACGCAGTATTTT
-	many	TRBV20-1	TRBJ1-3	CSALDAGSSGNTIYF	TGCAGTGCTCTCGATGCCGGGAGCTCTGGAAACACCATATATTTT
-	few	TRBV29-1	TRBJ1-3	CSAAEGTFSGNTIYF	TGCAGCGCCGCGGAGGGGACGTTCTCTGGAAACACCATATATTTT
-	many	TRBV20-1	TRBJ2-4	CSAGVSKNIQYF	TGCAGTGCTGGGGTGTCCAAAAACATTCAGTACTTC
-	many	TRBV25-1	TRBJ2-1	CASSEGTSFNEQFF	TGTGCCAGCAGTGAAGGAACTAGCTTCAATGAGCAGTTCTTC
TRBD1	many	TRBV20-1	TRBJ1-1	CSARRQGVGYTEAFF	TGCAGTGCTAGGAGACAGGGGGTTGGGTACACTGAAGCTTTCTTT
TRBD2	many	TRBV20-1	TRBJ2-1	CSAKRGEQFF	TGCAGTGCAAAGCGGGGTGAGCAGTTCTTC
-	-	TRBV18	TRBJ1-2	CANQDSRQASGYTF	TGTGCCAACCAAGATAGTCGACAGGCATCTGGCTACACCTTC